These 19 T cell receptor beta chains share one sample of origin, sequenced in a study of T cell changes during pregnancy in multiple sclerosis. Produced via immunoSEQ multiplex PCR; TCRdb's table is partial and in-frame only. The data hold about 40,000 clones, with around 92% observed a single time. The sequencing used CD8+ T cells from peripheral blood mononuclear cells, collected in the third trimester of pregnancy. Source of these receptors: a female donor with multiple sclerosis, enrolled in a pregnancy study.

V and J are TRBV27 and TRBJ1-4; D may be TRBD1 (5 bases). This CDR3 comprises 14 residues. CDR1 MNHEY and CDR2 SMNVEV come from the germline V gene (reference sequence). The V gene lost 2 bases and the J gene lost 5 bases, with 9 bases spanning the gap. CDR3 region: CASSLNRTNEKLFF. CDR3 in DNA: TGTGCCAGCAGTTTAAACAGGACCAATGAAAAACTGTTTTTT.

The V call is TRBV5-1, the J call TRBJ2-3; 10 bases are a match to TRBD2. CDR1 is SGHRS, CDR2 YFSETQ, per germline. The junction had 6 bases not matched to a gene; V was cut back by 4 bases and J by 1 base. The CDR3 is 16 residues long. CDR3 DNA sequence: TGCGCCAGCAGCCAAAGCGGGGGGGGAGGCACAGATACGCAGTATTTT. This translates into CASSQSGGGGTDTQYF.

CDR3 coding DNA: TGCAGCGTTTGGTCTGGGGGCTTATTCCAAGAGACCCAGTACTTC. It encodes CSVWSGGLFQETQYF. The chain couples TRBV29-1 to TRBJ2-5; a weak D match, TRBD1 (6 bases). The V end was cut by 5 bases, the J end by 1 base, with 17 bases between. CDR1 and CDR2 (germline): SQVTM, ANQGSEA. The length of the CDR3 is 15 residues.

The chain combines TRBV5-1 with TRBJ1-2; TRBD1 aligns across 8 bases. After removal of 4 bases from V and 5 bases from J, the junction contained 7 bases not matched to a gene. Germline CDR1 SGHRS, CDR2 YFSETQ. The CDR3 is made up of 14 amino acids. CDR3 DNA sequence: TGCGCCAGCAGCCCAGGGGGCGCATCGTATGGCTACACCTTC. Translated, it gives CASSPGGASYGYTF. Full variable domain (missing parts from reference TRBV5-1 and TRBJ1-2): KAGVTQTPRYLIKTRGQQVTLSCSPISGHRSVSWYQQTPGQGLQFLFEYFSETQRNKGNFPGRFSGRQFSNSRSEMNVSTLELGDSALYLCASSPGGASYGYTFGSGTRLTVV.

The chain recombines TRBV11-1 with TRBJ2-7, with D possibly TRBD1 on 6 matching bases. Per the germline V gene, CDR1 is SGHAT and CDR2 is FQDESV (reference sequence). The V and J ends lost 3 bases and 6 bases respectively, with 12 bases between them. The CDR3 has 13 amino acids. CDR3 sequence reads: CASSLVVGGEQYF. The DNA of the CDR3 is TGTGCCAGCAGCTTGGTTGTAGGGGGCGAGCAGTACTTC. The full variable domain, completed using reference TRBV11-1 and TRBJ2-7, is EAEVAQSPRYKITEKSQAVAFWCDPISGHATLYWYRQILGQGPELLVQFQDESVVDDSQLPKDRFSAERLKGVDSTLKIQPAELGDSAMYLCASSLVVGGEQYFGPGTRLTVT.

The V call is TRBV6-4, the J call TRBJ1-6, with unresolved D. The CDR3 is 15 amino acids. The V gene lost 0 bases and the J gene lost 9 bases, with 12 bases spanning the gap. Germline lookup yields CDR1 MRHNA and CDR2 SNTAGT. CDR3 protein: CASSDSTGGTSPLHF. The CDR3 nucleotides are TGTGCCAGCAGTGACTCGACGGGAGGAACTTCACCCCTCCACTTT.

The CDR3 DNA is TGTGCCAGCAGCTTAGGCCCATACTACGAGAACACCATATATTTT. Protein sequence: CASSLGPYYENTIYF. This sequence joins TRBV7-2 and TRBJ1-3; D ambiguous. Germline values: CDR1 SGHTA, CDR2 FQGNSA. V dropped 1 base and J dropped 7 bases, with 14 bases sitting between them. CDR3 length equals 15 residues. The entire variable domain, with the rest obtained from reference TRBV7-2 and TRBJ1-3, is as follows: GAGVSQSPSNKVTEKGKDVELRCDPISGHTALYWYRQSLGQGLEFLIYFQGNSAPDKSGLPSDRFSAERTGGSVSTLTIQRTQQEDSAVYLCASSLGPYYENTIYFGEGSWLTVV.

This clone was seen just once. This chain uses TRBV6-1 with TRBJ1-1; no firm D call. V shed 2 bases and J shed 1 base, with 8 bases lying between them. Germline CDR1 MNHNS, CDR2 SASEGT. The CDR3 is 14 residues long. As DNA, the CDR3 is TGTGCCAGCAGTGAAAGTCCAGAGAACACTGAAGCTTTCTTT. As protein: CASSESPENTEAFF.

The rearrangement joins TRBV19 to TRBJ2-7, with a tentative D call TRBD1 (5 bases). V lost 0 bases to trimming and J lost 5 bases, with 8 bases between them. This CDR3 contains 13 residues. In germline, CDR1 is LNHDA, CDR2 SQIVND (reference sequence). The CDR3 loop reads CASSIDRENEQYF. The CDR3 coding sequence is TGTGCCAGTAGTATAGACAGGGAAAACGAGCAGTACTTC.

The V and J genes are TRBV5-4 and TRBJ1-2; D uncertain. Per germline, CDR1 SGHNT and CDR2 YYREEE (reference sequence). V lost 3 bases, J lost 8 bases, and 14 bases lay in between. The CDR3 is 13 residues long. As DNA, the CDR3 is TGTGCCAGCAGCTATAACGGGGTTTTAGGCTACACCTTC. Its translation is CASSYNGVLGYTF.

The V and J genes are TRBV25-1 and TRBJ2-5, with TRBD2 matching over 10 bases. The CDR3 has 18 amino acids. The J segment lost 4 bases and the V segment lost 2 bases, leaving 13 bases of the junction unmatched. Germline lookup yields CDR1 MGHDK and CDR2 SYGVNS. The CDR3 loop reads CASSEAVEAGGPLETQYF. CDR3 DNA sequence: TGTGCCAGCAGTGAAGCGGTAGAAGCGGGGGGGCCCTTAGAGACCCAGTACTTC.

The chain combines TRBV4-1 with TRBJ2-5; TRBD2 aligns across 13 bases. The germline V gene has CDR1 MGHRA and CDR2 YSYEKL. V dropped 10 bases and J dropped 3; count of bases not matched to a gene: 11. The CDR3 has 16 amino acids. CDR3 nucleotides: TGCGCCAACTTGCTCGGACTAGCGGGGGTGGAAGAGACCCAGTACTTC. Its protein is CANLLGLAGVEETQYF.

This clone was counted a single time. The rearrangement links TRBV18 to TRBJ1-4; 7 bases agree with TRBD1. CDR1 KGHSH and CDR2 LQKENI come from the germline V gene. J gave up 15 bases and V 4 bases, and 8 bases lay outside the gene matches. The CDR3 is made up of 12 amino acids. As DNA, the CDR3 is TGTGCCAGCTCACTCGACAGGGTAGAGGTGTTTTTT. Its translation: CASSLDRVEVFF.

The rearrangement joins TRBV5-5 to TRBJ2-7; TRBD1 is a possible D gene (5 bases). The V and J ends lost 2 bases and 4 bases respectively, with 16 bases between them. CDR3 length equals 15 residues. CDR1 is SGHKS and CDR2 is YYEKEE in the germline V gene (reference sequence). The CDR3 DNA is TGTGCCAGCAGCTTCATACCAGGGATCCTGTACGAGCAGTACTTC. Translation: CASSFIPGILYEQYF.

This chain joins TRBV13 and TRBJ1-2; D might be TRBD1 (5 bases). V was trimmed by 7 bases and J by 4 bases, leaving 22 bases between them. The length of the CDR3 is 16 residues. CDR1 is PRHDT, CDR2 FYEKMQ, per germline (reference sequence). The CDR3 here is CASNLRVRGPSYGYTF. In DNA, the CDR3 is TGTGCCAGCAACCTCAGGGTGCGGGGCCCGAGCTATGGCTACACCTTC.

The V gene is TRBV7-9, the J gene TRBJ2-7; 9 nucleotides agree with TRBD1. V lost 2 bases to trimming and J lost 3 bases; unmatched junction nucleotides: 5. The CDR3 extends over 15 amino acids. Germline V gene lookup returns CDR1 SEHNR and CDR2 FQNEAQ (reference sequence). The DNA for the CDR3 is TGTGCCAGCAGCTTATTTACAGGGGGCCTCTACGAGCAGTACTTC. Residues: CASSLFTGGLYEQYF.

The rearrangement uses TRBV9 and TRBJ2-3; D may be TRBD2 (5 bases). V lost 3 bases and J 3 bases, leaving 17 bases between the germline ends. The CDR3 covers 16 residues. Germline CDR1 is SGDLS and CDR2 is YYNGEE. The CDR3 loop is CASSGIRRGSTDTQYF. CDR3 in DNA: TGTGCCAGCAGCGGCATTAGACGGGGAAGTACAGATACGCAGTATTTT.

CDR3 residues: CASSPPRGYTEAFF. In DNA, the CDR3 is TGTGCCAGCTCACCACCACGGGGGTACACTGAAGCTTTCTTT. The chain links TRBV18 to TRBJ1-1; D is possibly TRBD1 (5 bases). The CDR3 runs to 14 residues. Between the trimmed V and J ends, which lost 0 bases and 3 bases, there was a span of 8 bases. Germline V gene sequence: CDR1 KGHSH, CDR2 LQKENI.

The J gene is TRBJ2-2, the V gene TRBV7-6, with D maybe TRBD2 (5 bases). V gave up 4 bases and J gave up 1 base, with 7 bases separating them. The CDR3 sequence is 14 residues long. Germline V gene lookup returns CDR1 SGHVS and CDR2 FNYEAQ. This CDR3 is CASSSGGNTGELFF. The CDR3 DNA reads TGTGCCAGCAGCTCCGGAGGGAACACCGGGGAGCTGTTTTTT.